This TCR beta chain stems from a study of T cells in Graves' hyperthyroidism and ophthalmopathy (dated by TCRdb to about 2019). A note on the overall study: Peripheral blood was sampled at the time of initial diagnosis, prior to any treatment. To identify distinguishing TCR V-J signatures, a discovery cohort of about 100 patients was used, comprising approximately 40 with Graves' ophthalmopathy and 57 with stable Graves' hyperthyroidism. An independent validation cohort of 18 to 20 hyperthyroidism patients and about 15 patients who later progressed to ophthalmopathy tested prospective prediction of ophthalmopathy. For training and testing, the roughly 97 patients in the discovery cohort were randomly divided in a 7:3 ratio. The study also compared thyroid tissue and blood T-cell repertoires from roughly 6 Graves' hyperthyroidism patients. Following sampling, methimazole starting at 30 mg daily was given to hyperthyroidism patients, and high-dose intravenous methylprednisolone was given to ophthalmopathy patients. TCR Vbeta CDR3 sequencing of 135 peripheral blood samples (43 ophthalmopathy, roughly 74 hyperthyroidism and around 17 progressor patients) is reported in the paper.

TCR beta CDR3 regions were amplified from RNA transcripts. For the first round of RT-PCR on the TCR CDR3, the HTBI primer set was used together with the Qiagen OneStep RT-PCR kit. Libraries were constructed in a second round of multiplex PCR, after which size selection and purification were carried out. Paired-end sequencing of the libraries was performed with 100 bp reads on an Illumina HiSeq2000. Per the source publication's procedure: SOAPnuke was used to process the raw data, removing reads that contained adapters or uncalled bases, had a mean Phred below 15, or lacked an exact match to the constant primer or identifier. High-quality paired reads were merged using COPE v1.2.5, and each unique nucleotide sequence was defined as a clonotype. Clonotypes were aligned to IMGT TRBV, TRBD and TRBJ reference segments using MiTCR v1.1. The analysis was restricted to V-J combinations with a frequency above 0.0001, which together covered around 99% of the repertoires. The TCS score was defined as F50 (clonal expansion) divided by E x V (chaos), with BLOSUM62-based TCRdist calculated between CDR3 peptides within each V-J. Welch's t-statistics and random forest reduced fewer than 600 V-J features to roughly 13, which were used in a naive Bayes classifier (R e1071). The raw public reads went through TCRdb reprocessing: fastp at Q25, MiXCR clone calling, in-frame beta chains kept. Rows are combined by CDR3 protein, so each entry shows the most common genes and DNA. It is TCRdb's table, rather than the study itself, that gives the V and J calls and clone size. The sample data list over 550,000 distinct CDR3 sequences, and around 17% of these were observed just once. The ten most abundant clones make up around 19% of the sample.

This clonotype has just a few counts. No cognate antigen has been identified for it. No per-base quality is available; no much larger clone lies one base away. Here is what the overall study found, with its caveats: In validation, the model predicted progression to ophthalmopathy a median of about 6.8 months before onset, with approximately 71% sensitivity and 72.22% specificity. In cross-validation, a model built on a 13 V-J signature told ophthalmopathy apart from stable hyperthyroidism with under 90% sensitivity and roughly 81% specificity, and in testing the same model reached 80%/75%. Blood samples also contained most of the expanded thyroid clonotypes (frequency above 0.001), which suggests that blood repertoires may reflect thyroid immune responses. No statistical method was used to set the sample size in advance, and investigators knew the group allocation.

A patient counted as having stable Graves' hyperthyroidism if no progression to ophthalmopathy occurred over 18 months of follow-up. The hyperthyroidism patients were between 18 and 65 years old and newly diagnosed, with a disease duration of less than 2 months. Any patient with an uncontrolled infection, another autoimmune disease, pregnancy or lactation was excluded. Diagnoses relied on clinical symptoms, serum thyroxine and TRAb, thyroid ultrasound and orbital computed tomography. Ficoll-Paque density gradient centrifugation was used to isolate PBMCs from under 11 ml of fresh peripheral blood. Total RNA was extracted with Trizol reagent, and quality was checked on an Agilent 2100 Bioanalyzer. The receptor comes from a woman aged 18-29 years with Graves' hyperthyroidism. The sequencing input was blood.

The DNA sequence reads TGCAGTGCTAGAGTGCAAGAGACCCAGTACTTC. It is translated as CSARVQETQYF. Rearrangement joined TRBV20-1 to TRBJ2-5, with the D gene uncertain. CDR1 and CDR2 are drawn from the germline V gene (reference sequence): DFQATT, SNEGSKA. The CDR3 contains 11 residues, cysteine and phenylalanine counted. The kept DNA is CDR3 alone, 33 bases in frame from the first base. V is cut by 1 base and J by 2 bases, and the space between the germline ends is 2 bases.